This record concerns one T cell receptor (beta chain) sequence. The CDR3 is 14 residues long. The V and J ends lost 0 bases and 7 bases respectively, with 12 bases between them. Germline CDR1 SGHRS, CDR2 YFSETQ. In the authors' workflow: For nucleated cells, counts were estimated from reference gene primer amplification. Libraries were prepared by immunoSEQ multiplex PCR; TCRdb keeps only in-frame clonotypes and omits some of them. V, J and clone size derive from that table, while D and trimming were established from the DNA sequence. The sample has about 150,000 clones; 84% are singletons. This record belongs to a study of blood T cell repertoires in COVID-19. Study context: T cells, B-cell-depleted T cells, or PBMCs provided the cDNA or gDNA that served as material.

This TCR came from a human donor in a cohort sampled during active COVID-19. The sample was peripheral blood. The chain links TRBV5-1 to TRBJ2-3; the D gene is possibly TRBD1 (5 bases). The CDR3 bases are TGCGCCAGCAGCTTGGGACAGTTTAAGAATACGCAGTATTTT. This codes for CASSLGQFKNTQYF.